This T cell receptor beta chain was found in a study of identical twins. Points from the study as a whole: In monozygotic twins, models underestimated the sharing of out-of-frame TCR alpha. Sharing of beta out-of-frame sequences by twins showed a weaker excess.

Germline CDR1 is ENHRY and CDR2 is SYGVKD. The length of the CDR3 is 14 residues. J was trimmed by 1 base and V by 6 bases; bases with no gene match: 4. With respect to this clonotype: Antigen unknown.

Template switching added a universal primer binding site, and final cDNA carried unique molecular identifiers. MiXCR, applied by TCRdb to the 5' RACE reads, yields one record per CDR3 protein. The table has about 530,000 distinct CDR3 sequences, approximately 20% seen once. These data also featured in a second study, about yellow fever vaccine responses in identical twins.

The sequencing sample was made of CD4+ T cells sorted from blood. This chain joins TRBV10-3 and TRBJ2-7; 9 positions agree with TRBD1. The receptor was derived from a woman younger than 35 in good health. Here the CDR3 DNA reads TGTGCCATCAGACCGGGACAGGGATCCTACGAGCAGTACGTC. Translated: CAIRPGQGSYEQYV.